Each of the 28 T cell receptor beta chains below was sequenced from the same sample in a study of shared clonotypes between healthy human individuals. Sequenced by immunoSEQ multiplex PCR; TCRdb stores in-frame clones only, minus some. The repertoire consists of about 2.4 million clones, with roughly 93% occurring once and the leading ten covering 0.36%. The sample was naive CD4+ T cells from PBMCs. The subset denotes: CD45RA+ positively selected. The source of these receptors is a man younger than 30 in good health. Some clones in this sample may be carry-over from other donors' samples.

This rearrangement joins TRBV5-5 to TRBJ2-5; possible D gene TRBD1, 5 bases. V was pared by 0 bases and J by 5 bases, with 11 bases between. Germline CDR1 SGHKS, CDR2 YYEKEE (reference sequence). CDR3 length: 14 residues. CDR3 sequence reads: CASSLEGRVETQYF. The CDR3 DNA reads TGTGCCAGCAGCTTGGAAGGCAGGGTGGAGACCCAGTACTTC.

The rearrangement links TRBV29-1 to TRBJ1-2; 9 bases align to TRBD1. Germline CDR1 and CDR2: SQVTM and ANQGSEA. The CDR3 covers 14 residues. With V trimmed by 7 bases and J by 6 bases, 12 bases remained unmatched. CDR3 DNA: TGCAGCGGGGACCACAGGGGGCTTGGGGATGGCTACACCTTC. It specifies CSGDHRGLGDGYTF.

The J gene is TRBJ1-2, the V gene TRBV6-6, with 9 bases identical to TRBD1. V lost 6 bases to trimming and J lost 7 bases; unmatched junction nucleotides: 6. The CDR3 contains 13 residues. The germline gives CDR1 MNHNY, CDR2 SVGAGI (reference sequence). The CDR3 DNA sequence: TGTGCCAGCAGGGAAACAGGGGGCCCTGGCTACACCTTC. Residues: CASRETGGPGYTF.

A note on this clone: In the same sample, other DNA sequences code for this CDR3. This chain links TRBV6-5 with TRBJ2-7, with D possibly matching TRBD1 (6 bases). The CDR3 totals 12 residues. V gave up 4 bases and J gave up 4 bases, with 8 bases separating them. Looked up from germline, CDR1 is MNHEY and CDR2 is SVGAGI. CDR3 sequence reads: CASSLTGYEQYF. CDR3 coding DNA: TGTGCCAGCAGTTTAACAGGGTACGAGCAGTACTTC.

The V and J genes are TRBV29-1 and TRBJ1-1, with D maybe TRBD1 (6 bases). The CDR3 extends over 17 amino acids. V dropped 4 bases and J dropped 3 bases, with 24 bases sitting between them. From germline, CDR1 is SQVTM and CDR2 ANQGSEA. The CDR3 here is CSVVRLPGRGSDTEAFF. Written as DNA, the CDR3 is TGCAGCGTTGTCCGTTTGCCGGGGAGGGGGTCGGACACTGAAGCTTTCTTT.

The V and J genes are TRBV7-8 and TRBJ2-1; TRBD2 matches at 9 bases. After removal of 0 bases from V and 9 bases from J, the junction contained 15 bases not matched to a gene. Per germline, CDR1 SGHVS and CDR2 FQNEAQ. The CDR3 extends over 18 amino acids. The CDR3 region is CASSLAGGRAFDPPEQFF. The CDR3 coding sequence is TGTGCCAGCAGCTTAGCGGGCGGGAGGGCCTTTGACCCTCCTGAGCAGTTCTTC. Looking up the rest from reference TRBV7-8 and TRBJ2-1 gives the full variable domain: GAGVSQSPRYKVAKRGQDVALRCDPISGHVSLFWYQQALGQGPEFLTYFQNEAQLDKSGLPSDRFFAERPEGSVSTLKIQRTQQEDSAVYLCASSLAGGRAFDPPEQFFGPGTRLTVL.

The chain is built from TRBV11-2 and TRBJ1-4, with D perhaps TRBD1 (5 bases). Trimming shortened V by 0 bases and J by 6 bases, and 17 bases separated the two germline ends. This CDR3 is 17 amino acids long. Germline values: CDR1 SGHAT, CDR2 FQNNGV. CDR3 nucleotide sequence: TGTGCCAGCAGCTTAGATATCCGGAGACAGCTCGATGAAAAACTGTTTTTT. It yields the protein CASSLDIRRQLDEKLFF.

The chain combines TRBV11-3 with TRBJ2-1; D remains unclear. V was shortened by 0 bases and J by 5 bases, with 11 bases between the two germline ends. This CDR3 spans 15 amino acids. Germline V gives CDR1 SGHNT, CDR2 YENEEA. CDR3: CASSLDRGRDNEQFF. CDR3 nucleotides: TGTGCCAGCAGCTTAGATCGAGGAAGGGACAATGAGCAGTTCTTC. Looking up the rest from reference TRBV11-3 and TRBJ2-1 gives the full variable domain: EAGVVQSPRYKIIEKKQPVAFWCNPISGHNTLYWYLQNLGQGPELLIRYENEEAVDDSQLPKDRFSAERLKGVDSTLKIQPAELGDSAVYLCASSLDRGRDNEQFFGPGTRLTVL.

This clone showed up just once. The same CDR3 arises from other DNA sequences in this sample as well. The chain recombines TRBV19 with TRBJ2-1; 7 nucleotides line up with TRBD2. The CDR3 runs to 14 residues. With 9 bases clipped from V and 4 bases from J, the junction kept 9 bases outside the gene matches. CDR1 and CDR2 (germline): LNHDA, SQIVND (reference sequence). The CDR3 here is CASGLRAGYNEQFF. Written as DNA, the CDR3 is TGTGCCAGCGGACTCAGAGCGGGGTACAATGAGCAGTTCTTC.

This chain uses TRBV28 with TRBJ2-1, with 8 bases that match TRBD1. Germline trimming cut 2 bases from V and 10 bases from J; bases unmatched to any gene: 10. From germline, CDR1 is MDHEN and CDR2 SYDVKM. The CDR3 is 15 residues long. The CDR3 reads CASSLPPGTGREQFF. For the CDR3, the DNA is TGTGCCAGCAGTTTACCCCCGGGGACAGGCAGAGAGCAGTTCTTC.

This clone was picked up one time. The chain employs TRBV7-3 and TRBJ1-2; D ambiguous. The CDR3 has 11 amino acids. V lost 1 base and J 8 bases, leaving 5 bases between the germline ends. The germline gives CDR1 SGHTA, CDR2 FQGTGA. Here the CDR3 reads CASSLREGYTF. The CDR3 DNA reads as TGTGCCAGCAGCTTAAGAGAAGGCTACACCTTC.

For the CDR3, the DNA is TGCGCCAGCAGCAATTCGACAGGGAGCTATGGCTACACCTTC. This gives the protein CASSNSTGSYGYTF. The rearrangement links TRBV5-1 to TRBJ1-2; TRBD1 agrees at 7 bases. The V gene end was trimmed by 4 bases and the J gene end by 4 bases; junction bases not matched to a gene: 7. The CDR3 has 14 residues. Looked up from germline, CDR1 is SGHRS and CDR2 is YFSETQ.

The CDR3 loop reads CASRTQTGNTEAFF. CDR3 in DNA: TGCGCCAGCAGAACCCAGACTGGGAACACTGAAGCTTTCTTT. This chain links TRBV5-1 with TRBJ1-1, with D unclear. The CDR3 totals 14 residues. Germline V gene data show CDR1 as SGHRS and CDR2 as YFSETQ. With 5 bases removed from V and 1 base from J, the gap between germline ends came to 12 bases.

The chain is built from TRBV11-2 and TRBJ1-2, with D maybe TRBD1 (5 bases). The CDR3 totals 13 residues. The ends were cut back, 3 bases at V and 7 bases at J, with 12 bases in the middle. Germline V CDR1 and CDR2: SGHAT, FQNNGV. The CDR3 DNA reads TGTGCCAGCAGCTTTACAGGAAGTGGTGGCTACACCTTC. This encodes CASSFTGSGGYTF.

The chain carries TRBV4-3 and TRBJ2-2; maybe TRBD1 (6 bases). The V end was cut by 0 bases, the J end by 1 base, with 15 bases between. The CDR3 has 18 residues. The germline CDR1 and CDR2 sequences are LGHNA and YSLEER. The DNA for the CDR3 is TGCGCCAGCAGCCAAGATCTAGGACAGAGATTGAACACCGGGGAGCTGTTTTTT. Protein sequence: CASSQDLGQRLNTGELFF.

V is TRBV6-5 and J is TRBJ1-3, with D perhaps matching TRBD1 (5 bases). V was shortened by 0 bases and J by 4 bases, with 10 bases between the two germline ends. The V gene's germline CDR1 is MNHEY and CDR2 SVGAGI. The CDR3 sequence is 15 residues long. The CDR3 reads CASSYSPGLGNTIYF. Here the CDR3 DNA reads TGTGCCAGCAGTTACTCGCCGGGGCTCGGAAACACCATATATTTT.

In this sample, this clone turned up once. The chain uses TRBV7-3 and TRBJ2-3; 7 bases are shared with TRBD1. V shed 5 bases and J 8 bases; nucleotides not matched to a gene: 16. The CDR3 sequence is 16 residues long. Germline assignment: CDR1 SGHTA and CDR2 FQGTGA. CDR3 in DNA: TGTGCCAGCAGCCACCCGGGAACAGGGGATAAGGGTACGCAGTATTTT. This codes for CASSHPGTGDKGTQYF.

This clone was observed once. The rearrangement joins TRBV4-2 to TRBJ1-4; TRBD1 agrees at 8 bases. The V gene end was trimmed by 6 bases and the J gene end by 6 bases; junction bases not matched to a gene: 9. The CDR3 is 15 residues long. Looked up from germline, CDR1 is LGHNA and CDR2 is YNFKEQ. The chain's CDR3 is CASSPADREDEKLFF. The CDR3, as DNA: TGTGCCAGCAGTCCAGCGGACAGGGAGGATGAAAAACTGTTTTTT.

The chain employs TRBV18 and TRBJ1-1, with unresolved D. Germline V gene data show CDR1 as KGHSH and CDR2 as LQKENI. Trimming cost V 5 bases and J 1 base, with 2 bases left between them. The CDR3 length is 11 residues. The CDR3 DNA follows: TGTGCCAGCTCAGCGAACACTGAAGCTTTCTTT. Translating gives CASSANTEAFF.

Only one count was recorded for this clone. V usage is TRBV18 and J usage is TRBJ1-4; no definite D call. The ends were cut back, 0 bases at V and 3 bases at J, with 5 bases in the middle. The CDR3 has 14 residues. The germline CDR1 and CDR2 sequences are KGHSH and LQKENI. The DNA of the CDR3 is TGTGCCAGCTCACCACCCAGGCCTAATGAAAAACTGTTTTTT. As protein: CASSPPRPNEKLFF. The full variable domain, with the rest looked up from reference TRBV18 and TRBJ1-4, is NAGVMQNPRHLVRRRGQEARLRCSPMKGHSHVYWYRQLPEEGLKFMVYLQKENIIDESGMPKERFSAEFPKEGPSILRIQQVVRGDSAAYFCASSPPRPNEKLFFGSGTQLSVL.

The rearrangement joins TRBV7-3 to TRBJ2-5; D remains ambiguous. Trimming left V 3 bases short and J 2 bases short, with 7 bases between. Germline V gene lookup returns CDR1 SGHTA and CDR2 FQGTGA. The CDR3 has 13 amino acids. This CDR3 is CASSFTQQETQYF. In nucleotides, the CDR3 is TGTGCCAGCAGCTTTACACAGCAAGAGACCCAGTACTTC.

The V gene is TRBV21-1, the J gene TRBJ1-1; TRBD1, the table's D call, lacks a check against the DNA. TRBV21-1 is deemed a pseudogene. CDR3 length: 15 amino acids. CDR3 in amino acids: CASSTGQGGNTEAFF. CDR3 in DNA: TGTGCCAGCAGCACCGGACAGGGGGGAAACACTGAAGCTTTCTTT.

This clone was counted a few times. The sample has other DNA sequences that encode this CDR3 too. This chain joins TRBV7-3 and TRBJ2-1, with no clear D. The CDR3 runs 14 residues. V lost 5 bases, J lost 0 bases, and 8 bases lay in between. The germline gives CDR1 SGHTA, CDR2 FQGTGA. CDR3 sequence reads: CASSLSSSYNEQFF. Here the CDR3 DNA reads TGTGCCAGCAGCCTATCTTCCTCCTACAATGAGCAGTTCTTC.

V and J are TRBV7-9 and TRBJ2-5; D uncertain. Germline CDR1 and CDR2: SEHNR and FQNEAQ (reference sequence). V gave up 11 bases and J gave up 2 bases, with 6 bases separating them. This CDR3 is built from 10 residues. CDR3 sequence: CAGAQETQYF. CDR3 in DNA: TGTGCCGGTGCGCAAGAGACCCAGTACTTC. Drawing the rest from reference TRBV7-9 and TRBJ2-5, the complete variable domain is DTGVSQNPRHKITKRGQNVTFRCDPISEHNRLYWYRQTLGQGPEFLTYFQNEAQLEKSRLLSDRFSAERPKGSFSTLEIQRTEQGDSAMYLCAGAQETQYFGPGTRLLVL.

This sequence joins TRBV6-6 and TRBJ2-2; no firm D call. CDR3 length: 15 amino acids. Germline V gives CDR1 MNHNY, CDR2 SVGAGI (reference sequence). Trimming left V 5 bases short and J 4 bases short, with 14 bases between. The DNA for the CDR3 is TGTGCCAGCAGTACTTCCTCGTCGATCACCGGGGAGCTGTTTTTT. Translation gives CASSTSSSITGELFF.

The chain employs TRBV6-1 and TRBJ1-2; no reliable D call. The ends were cut back, 5 bases at V and 3 bases at J, with 10 bases in the middle. CDR3 length: 13 amino acids. Germline V gene lookup returns CDR1 MNHNS and CDR2 SASEGT. For the CDR3, the DNA is TGTGCCAGCAGTCCCATTCTGGACTATGGCTACACCTTC. This encodes CASSPILDYGYTF.

This clone was detected a few times. This chain links TRBV28 with TRBJ1-1; D is unresolved. Germline V gene lookup returns CDR1 MDHEN and CDR2 SYDVKM. The CDR3 covers 14 residues. Trimming took off 3 bases at V and 4 bases at J, with 12 bases between the two ends. The CDR3 sequence is CASSFGRLSTEAFF. The CDR3 bases are TGTGCCAGCAGTTTCGGGCGCCTGAGCACTGAAGCTTTCTTT.

The rearrangement joins TRBV28 to TRBJ2-7, with 10 positions matching TRBD2. The CDR3 sequence is 15 residues long. Germline CDR1 MDHEN, CDR2 SYDVKM. V was clipped by 7 bases and J by 6 bases; unmatched bases: 12. CDR3 amino acids: CASTPGASGSGEQYF. CDR3 DNA: TGTGCCAGCACCCCTGGGGCTAGCGGGAGCGGCGAGCAGTACTTC.